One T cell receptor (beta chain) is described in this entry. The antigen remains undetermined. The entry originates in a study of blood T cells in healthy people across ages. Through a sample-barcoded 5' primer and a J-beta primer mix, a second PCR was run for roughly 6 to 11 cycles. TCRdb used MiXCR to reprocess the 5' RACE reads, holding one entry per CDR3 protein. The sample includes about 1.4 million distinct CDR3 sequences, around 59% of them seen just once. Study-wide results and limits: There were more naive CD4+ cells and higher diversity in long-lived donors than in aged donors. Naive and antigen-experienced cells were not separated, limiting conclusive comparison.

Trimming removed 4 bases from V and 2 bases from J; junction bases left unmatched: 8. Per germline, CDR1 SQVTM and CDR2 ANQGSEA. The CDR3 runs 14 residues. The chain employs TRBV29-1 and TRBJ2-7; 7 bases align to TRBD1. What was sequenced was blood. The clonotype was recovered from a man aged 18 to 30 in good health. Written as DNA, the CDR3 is TGCAGCGTTGCCCTAAGGGACAGACCCTACGAGCAGTACTTC. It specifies CSVALRDRPYEQYF.